This record concerns one T cell receptor (beta chain) sequence. The sample comes from a study of blood T cell repertoires in COVID-19. The wider study: T cells, B-cell-depleted T cells, or PBMCs provided the cDNA or gDNA that served as material.

V gave up 5 bases and J gave up 3 bases, with 10 bases separating them. CDR3 length: 13 amino acids. As handled by the study authors: From reference gene primer amplification, estimates of nucleated cell counts were derived. Assay used: immunoSEQ multiplex PCR; TCRdb lists only in-frame clones, some missing. V, J and clone size reflect that table, while D and trimming were determined from the DNA. The sample lists tens of thousands of clones; about 91% were seen once. The genes are TRBV12-3 or TRBV12-4 and TRBJ1-2; a possible D gene is TRBD1 (5 bases). This sequence originates from a man between 65 and 85 years old with active or convalescent COVID-19. The sample taken for sequencing was peripheral blood. The CDR3 DNA reads TGTGCCAGCAGTGGTGCAGGGCACTATGGCTACACCTTC. Protein sequence: CASSGAGHYGYTF.